Detailed here is one T cell receptor beta chain. Its cognate antigen is unknown. A much larger clone lies one base from this, so it may be a read error. The source material, RNA transcripts, was used to amplify TCR beta CDR3 regions. The study used the HTBI primer set for a first-round RT-PCR of the TCR CDR3. TCRdb itself ran the multiplex PCR reads through MiXCR, one entry per CDR3 protein. The table includes roughly 700,000 distinct CDR3 sequences, roughly 17% detected once. This specimen comes from a study of T cells in Graves' hyperthyroidism and ophthalmopathy. The CDR3 is made up of 13 amino acids. V dropped 6 bases and J dropped 4 bases, with 13 bases sitting between them. Broader study findings: In simple terms, a model built on 13 V-J features told ophthalmopathy apart from stable hyperthyroidism. Ophthalmopathy, as predicted by the model, came a median roughly 6.8 months after the prediction. Most thyroid clonotypes expanded above 0.001 were also detected in blood.

The sequenced material came from blood. V usage is TRBV12-3 or TRBV12-4 and J usage is TRBJ2-7; D might be TRBD2 (5 bases). This receptor was obtained from a man in his fifties with Graves' hyperthyroidism. The CDR3 loop is CASSTLGGYEQYF. The CDR3 DNA follows: TGTGCCAGCAGCACTCTAGGAGGATACGAGCAGTACTTC.